Listed below are T cell receptor beta chains from one sample, sequenced in a study of CD8+ T cells in alopecia areata. Profiling relied on immunoSEQ multiplex PCR, and the TCRdb table lists in-frame clones only, not all of them. The repertoire holds tens of thousands of clones, about 70% seen once, with around a sixth in the top ten. Sequences were derived from CD8+ T cells sorted from blood, sampled at approximately week 44, from a patient treated with tofacitinib. These receptors were taken from a human donor with alopecia areata. CDR3s include the opening cysteine and the closing phenylalanine or tryptophan.

CDR3aa: CASSYRGPYEQYF
v_gene: TRBV27
len: 13
j_gene: TRBJ2-7

CDR3aa: CASSQDSLSDEQFF
v_gene: TRBV4-2
len: 14
j_gene: TRBJ2-1

CDR3aa: CASSLRDSNNEQFF
v_gene: TRBV7-6
len: 14
j_gene: TRBJ2-1

CDR3aa: CASSLEWSSASYEQYF
v_gene: TRBV5-6
len: 16
j_gene: TRBJ2-7

CDR3aa: CASSIDSSSNQPQHF
v_gene: TRBV5-1
len: 15
j_gene: TRBJ1-5

CDR3aa: CASSLAARRTEAFF
v_gene: TRBV13
len: 14
j_gene: TRBJ1-1

CDR3aa: CASSPLGILTQYF
v_gene: TRBV27
len: 13
j_gene: TRBJ2-3

CDR3aa: CASSSGQGWETQYF
v_gene: TRBV11-2
len: 14
j_gene: TRBJ2-5

CDR3aa: CASSLNKPLAFF
v_gene: TRBV7-9
len: 12
j_gene: TRBJ1-1

CDR3aa: CASSPGYEQYF
v_gene: TRBV19
len: 11
j_gene: TRBJ2-7

CDR3aa: CSADGSQVFPESGLETQYF
v_gene: TRBV29-1
len: 19
j_gene: TRBJ2-5

CDR3aa: CASSSEWLGEKLFF
v_gene: TRBV5-1
len: 14
j_gene: TRBJ1-4

CDR3aa: CASSGSYEQYF
v_gene: TRBV19
len: 11
j_gene: TRBJ2-7

CDR3aa: CASSLSPGTENSGANVLTF
v_gene: TRBV7-9
len: 19
j_gene: TRBJ2-6

CDR3aa: CASSLEQFF
v_gene: TRBV19
len: 9
j_gene: TRBJ2-1

CDR3aa: CASSERGYRDLGGGEQFF
v_gene: TRBV6-1
len: 18
j_gene: TRBJ2-1

CDR3aa: CASSLAPEDEQFF
v_gene: TRBV11-1
len: 13
j_gene: TRBJ2-1

CDR3aa: CAWSVTYEQYF
v_gene: TRBV30
len: 11
j_gene: TRBJ2-7

CDR3aa: CATGRDRSYGYTF
v_gene: TRBV15
len: 13
j_gene: TRBJ1-2

CDR3aa: CSVDSKWGTDTQYF
v_gene: TRBV29-1
len: 14
j_gene: TRBJ2-3

CDR3aa: CASSFGTVNEQFF
v_gene: TRBV5-6
len: 13
j_gene: TRBJ2-1

CDR3aa: CASSQDGFASSYNEQFF
v_gene: TRBV4-3
len: 17
j_gene: TRBJ2-1

CDR3aa: CASSPRGTDSYNEQFF
v_gene: TRBV4-1
len: 16
j_gene: TRBJ2-1

CDR3aa: CASSQYLNNEQFF
v_gene: TRBV4-3
len: 13
j_gene: TRBJ2-1

CDR3aa: CASSLGVRNQPQHF
v_gene: TRBV7-2
len: 14
j_gene: TRBJ1-5

CDR3aa: CASSPPGQISDIQYF
v_gene: TRBV18
len: 15
j_gene: TRBJ2-4

CDR3aa: CSVLPPGSRAEAFF
v_gene: TRBV29-1
len: 14
j_gene: TRBJ1-1

CDR3aa: CASSQDGEGLNTEAFF
v_gene: TRBV14
len: 16
j_gene: TRBJ1-1

CDR3aa: CASSIRQPYEQYF
v_gene: TRBV7-2
len: 13
j_gene: TRBJ2-7

CDR3aa: CASSSGGGAEAFF
v_gene: TRBV7-6
len: 13
j_gene: TRBJ1-1

CDR3aa: CAGGAAGQPQHF
v_gene: TRBV2
len: 12
j_gene: TRBJ1-5

CDR3aa: CASSLSVNTEAFF
v_gene: TRBV13
len: 13
j_gene: TRBJ1-1

CDR3aa: CASSAGTPNEQFF
v_gene: TRBV18
len: 13
j_gene: TRBJ2-1

CDR3aa: CASQPGGFFNEQFF
v_gene: TRBV5-1
len: 14
j_gene: TRBJ2-1

CDR3aa: CASSHRTPREAFF
v_gene: TRBV4-1
len: 13
j_gene: TRBJ1-1

CDR3aa: CASSLVPEKLFF
v_gene: TRBV7-9
len: 12
j_gene: TRBJ1-4

CDR3aa: CASSIDLRGAKNIQYF
v_gene: TRBV19
len: 16
j_gene: TRBJ2-4

CDR3aa: CASSTGGPDTQYF
v_gene: TRBV10-1
len: 13
j_gene: TRBJ2-3

CDR3aa: CASRGDRTYEQYF
v_gene: TRBV10-2
len: 13
j_gene: TRBJ2-7

CDR3aa: CASSDSTENQPQHF
v_gene: TRBV6-1
len: 14
j_gene: TRBJ1-5

CDR3aa: CASSRTRTDYGYTF
v_gene: TRBV4-3
len: 14
j_gene: TRBJ1-2

CDR3aa: CASSLGPNLNTEAFF
v_gene: TRBV27
len: 15
j_gene: TRBJ1-1

CDR3aa: CASSLSSGEETQYF
v_gene: TRBV27
len: 14
j_gene: TRBJ2-5

CDR3aa: CASSQDLSNYGYTF
v_gene: TRBV4-3
len: 14
j_gene: TRBJ1-2

CDR3aa: CASSSGGRPPFF
v_gene: TRBV25-1
len: 12
j_gene: TRBJ1-4

CDR3aa: CASSLEAQGSYEQYF
v_gene: TRBV11-2
len: 15
j_gene: TRBJ2-7